Each of the 14 T cell receptor beta chains below was sequenced from the same sample in a study of CD8 T cells in ankylosing spondylitis. General study findings and limits: A TCR beta motif of about 8 highly homologous variants seemed to mark ankylosing spondylitis blood.

TCRdb itself ran the 5' RACE reads through MiXCR, one entry per CDR3 protein. The table has more than 650,000 distinct CDR3 sequences, 10% to 15% seen once. Their cognate antigens are unknown. The sequenced sample consisted of blood, either unsorted or a sorted T cell fraction (not recorded which). These receptor sequences come from a male donor with ankylosing spondylitis.

This chain joins TRBV5-1 and TRBJ1-2; tentative D call: TRBD1 (5 bases). CDR3 length: 17 residues. Germline CDR1 reads SGHRS; CDR2 reads YFSETQ. V was pared by 0 bases and J by 1 base, with 16 bases between. DNA for the CDR3: TGCGCCAGCAGCTTGGGAGGGACCGCTTTTGATAACTATGGCTACACCTTC. Translating it yields CASSLGGTAFDNYGYTF.

This clonotype was seen many times. The chain links TRBV9 to TRBJ2-1, with 9 nucleotides matching TRBD2. Germline assignment: CDR1 SGDLS and CDR2 YYNGEE. The CDR3 sequence is 16 residues long. With 1 base clipped from V and 3 bases from J, the junction kept 5 bases outside the gene matches. The CDR3 bases are TGTGCCAGCAGCGTACCCCCTAGCGGGGACTACAATGAGCAGTTCTTC. Translating gives CASSVPPSGDYNEQFF.

Comments on this clonotype: Here the CDR3 omits its conserved ending phenylalanine or tryptophan, so a read error is the likely source. The genes are TRBV7-6 and TRBJ1-1; 7 bases map to TRBD1. CDR3 length equals 15 residues. V lost 5 bases to trimming and J lost 0 bases; unmatched junction nucleotides: 6. The V gene's germline CDR1 is SGHVS and CDR2 FNYEAQ. CDR3 sequence (DNA): TGTGCCAGCAGCGACACAGGGGAGGTGAACACTGAAGCTTTCCTT. Residues: CASSDTGEVNTEAFL.

The gene calls are TRBV5-1 and TRBJ2-7; D is undetermined. The ends were cut back, 0 bases at V and 2 bases at J, with 12 bases in the middle. Germline V lookup: CDR1 SGHRS, CDR2 YFSETQ. This CDR3 contains 15 residues. CDR3 region: CASSLDYVGTYEQYF. The CDR3, as DNA: TGCGCCAGCAGCTTGGATTACGTGGGCACCTACGAGCAGTACTTC.

The chain carries TRBV10-3 and TRBJ1-1; D gene uncertain. This CDR3 is built from 12 residues. V shed 3 bases and J shed 0 bases, with 2 bases lying between them. Germline CDR1 ENHRY, CDR2 SYGVKD. The DNA of the CDR3 is TGTGCCATCAGTGATATGAACACTGAAGCTTTCTTT. Residues: CAISDMNTEAFF.

This chain uses TRBV11-3 with TRBJ2-3; D gene uncertain. This CDR3 comprises 14 residues. Germline values: CDR1 SGHNT, CDR2 YENEEA. V shed 1 base and J shed 2 bases, with 7 bases lying between them. The CDR3 region is CASSLGIHTDTQYF. CDR3 DNA sequence: TGTGCCAGCAGCTTAGGGATTCACACAGATACGCAGTATTTT. Full variable domain (rest looked up from reference TRBV11-3 and TRBJ2-3): EAGVVQSPRYKIIEKKQPVAFWCNPISGHNTLYWYLQNLGQGPELLIRYENEEAVDDSQLPKDRFSAERLKGVDSTLKIQPAELGDSAVYLCASSLGIHTDTQYFGPGTRLTVL.

This clonotype has just a few counts. V usage is TRBV28 and J usage is TRBJ1-2, with 8 bases fitting TRBD1. Germline CDR1 is MDHEN and CDR2 is SYDVKM. V lost 3 bases, J lost 2 bases, and 5 bases stayed unmatched. CDR3 length equals 15 residues. CDR3 DNA sequence: TGTGCCAGCAGTTTTCCCGACAGGGGCAACTATGGCTACACCTTC. Translating gives CASSFPDRGNYGYTF.

There are a few counts of this clonotype. The chain employs TRBV20-1 and TRBJ2-5, with 8 positions matching TRBD1. The CDR3 is 15 residues long. With V trimmed by 0 bases and J by 2 bases, 5 bases remained unmatched. Germline loops: CDR1 DFQATT, CDR2 SNEGSKA (reference sequence). CDR3 nucleotide sequence: TGCAGTGCTAGAGATCGATACAGGGGGCAAGAGACCCAGTACTTC. It encodes CSARDRYRGQETQYF.

CDR3 coding DNA: TGTGCCAGCAGACAAGGGGGAAGGACTGAAGCTTTCTTT. Encoded protein: CASRQGGRTEAFF. The J gene is TRBJ1-1, the V gene TRBV12-3 or TRBV12-4, with D possibly being TRBD1 (6 bases). Trimming stripped 6 bases from V and 5 bases from J, with 13 bases between. The CDR3 length is 13 residues.

This clonotype was seen more than once but under ten times. The gene calls are TRBV29-1 and TRBJ2-3; TRBD2 matches 10 bases. Germline V CDR1 and CDR2: SQVTM, ANQGSEA. With 5 bases clipped from V and 5 bases from J, the junction kept 19 bases outside the gene matches. The CDR3 is 18 residues long. The CDR3 region is CSVSFSGGASLVVDTQYF. For the CDR3, the DNA is TGCAGCGTTTCCTTCAGCGGGGGGGCCAGTTTAGTGGTAGATACGCAGTATTTT.

This chain links TRBV11-2 with TRBJ2-7; 12 bases line up with TRBD2. The CDR3 is 15 amino acids. Unmatched junction bases numbered 9, after V lost 6 bases and J lost 6 bases. Germline V lookup: CDR1 SGHAT, CDR2 FQNNGV. Written as DNA, the CDR3 is TGTGCCAGCAGGCTAGCGGGAGGGCGCGAAGTCGAGCAGTACTTC. Translated: CASRLAGGREVEQYF.

This clonotype was observed a few times. The rearrangement uses TRBV2 and TRBJ2-5; unclear D gene. Germline V gene sequence: CDR1 SNHLY, CDR2 FYNNEI. The V and J ends lost 3 bases and 4 bases respectively, with 12 bases between them. This CDR3 is built from 14 residues. The CDR3 sequence: CASSDLQWGETQYF. DNA of the CDR3: TGTGCCAGCAGTGATCTCCAATGGGGAGAGACCCAGTACTTC.

The V gene is TRBV9, the J gene TRBJ2-6; unclear D gene. This CDR3 comprises 15 residues. V shed 1 base and J shed 2 bases, with 7 bases lying between them. Germline assignment: CDR1 SGDLS and CDR2 YYNGEE. CDR3 bases: TGTGCCAGCAGCGTACTGGGGACTGGGGCCAACGTCCTGACTTTC. It encodes CASSVLGTGANVLTF.

This clonotype was observed many times. The V gene is TRBV12-3 or TRBV12-4, the J gene TRBJ1-1, with 8 positions matching TRBD1. The J segment lost 0 bases and the V segment lost 8 bases, leaving 8 bases of the junction unmatched. The CDR3 spans 15 residues. For the CDR3, the DNA is TGTGCCAGCCCCGGACAGGGCGGGATGAACACTGAAGCTTTCTTT. This codes for CASPGQGGMNTEAFF.